This TCR beta chain appears in the sequencing data of a study of cytomegalovirus exposure and HLA in healthy donors. Study summary: Most donors, 81% of approximately 400 genotyped, fell in the Caucasian-associated ancestry cluster.

Notes on the study in general: Some TCR beta chains (164 of them) were listed as cytomegalovirus-associated. TRBV6-2, TRBV6-3 and some other V segments were excluded as indistinguishable. TCR beta sequences numbering roughly 16,000 were associated with HLA alleles at 0.05 false discovery rate in a later analysis.

The PCR had 60 Vbeta and 13 Jbeta primers. The assay was immunoSEQ multiplex PCR, and TCRdb's table has in-frame clones only and misses some. The clone table shows about 25,000 clones, with the ten largest holding around 17%. This CDR3 spans 15 amino acids. CDR1 MDHEN and CDR2 SYDVKM come from the germline V gene. Trimming stripped 5 bases from V and 2 bases from J, with 15 bases between. Note on this clone: Its antigen is undetermined.

The source of this sequence is a male donor in good health and CMV-seropositive. The genes are TRBV28 and TRBJ1-2, with D perhaps TRBD1 (5 bases). Material for sequencing was PBMCs. This chain's CDR3 is CASSPPSRVNYGYTF. As DNA, the CDR3 is TGTGCCAGCAGTCCGCCCTCCAGGGTGAACTATGGCTACACCTTC.